Below, 26 T cell receptor beta chains from the same sample are listed, as sequenced in a study of cytomegalovirus exposure and HLA in healthy donors (dated by TCRdb to 2015 to 2018). Library preparation used the immunoSEQ multiplex PCR assay. For the multiplex PCR, a mixture combining 60 forward primers for TCR Vbeta segments and 13 reverse primers for TCR Jbeta segments was used. TCRdb took this table from immuneACCESS and kept in-frame rearrangements with V and J called. Such tables lack part of the clones; where checked against another copy, unresolved V genes explain under half of the gap, and the rest is unexplained. This sample has about 65,000 clones in its table, and around 73% of those were observed once. The ten largest clones add up to around 2.9% of the sample. The sequenced material came from PBMCs. These TCRs come from a girl aged 10-17 years in good health and CMV-seropositive.

The genes are TRBV2 and TRBJ2-5; 8 bases align to TRBD2. The CDR3 totals 21 residues. Germline assignment: CDR1 SNHLY and CDR2 FYNNEI. V shed 6 bases and J 5 bases; nucleotides not matched to a gene: 29. The CDR3, as DNA: TGTGCCAGCAGGCGACCGGGGAAAGCGGGGGCCGATAAAACGGGTAGGGAGACCCAGTACTTC. It translates to CASRRPGKAGADKTGRETQYF.

V usage is TRBV19 and J usage is TRBJ1-1; D gene unclear. Per the germline V gene, CDR1 is LNHDA and CDR2 is SQIVND (reference sequence). Trimming removed 6 bases from V and 0 bases from J, with 5 bases in between. There are 12 residues in the CDR3. The CDR3 here is CASSRLNTEAFF. The CDR3 coding sequence is TGTGCCAGTAGCAGGCTGAACACTGAAGCTTTCTTT.

The chain combines TRBV6-5 with TRBJ1-2; TRBD1 matches at 9 bases. The germline gives CDR1 MNHEY, CDR2 SVGAGI. CDR3 length equals 13 residues. Trimming cost V 6 bases and J 6 bases; bases outside gene matches: 5. DNA of the CDR3: TGTGCCAGCAGCCGGGACAGGGAGAATGGCTACACCTTC. This gives the protein CASSRDRENGYTF.

This clone was recorded a few times. The chain employs TRBV5-1 and TRBJ1-1, with D hard to call. Trimming pared 6 bases from V and 5 bases from J, leaving 8 bases between. The germline V gene has CDR1 SGHRS and CDR2 YFSETQ. The CDR3 covers 11 residues. The chain's CDR3 is CASISGTEAFF. The CDR3 DNA reads TGCGCCAGCATATCCGGTACTGAAGCTTTCTTT.

The chain joins TRBV4-1 to TRBJ2-1; maybe TRBD2 (6 bases). V lost 3 bases, J lost 4 bases, and 16 bases lay in between. The CDR3 covers 16 residues. Germline lookup yields CDR1 MGHRA and CDR2 YSYEKL. CDR3 protein: CASSQGPPGDYNEQFF. The CDR3 region has the DNA TGCGCCAGCAGCCAGGGACCTCCGGGGGATTACAATGAGCAGTTCTTC.

This sequence joins TRBV30 and TRBJ2-7; TRBD2 matches 7 bases. Germline loops: CDR1 GTSNPN, CDR2 SVGIG (reference sequence). V gave up 2 bases and J gave up 1 base; unmatched junction bases: 5. CDR3 length: 14 amino acids. CDR3 sequence (DNA): TGTGCCTGGAGTAAGAGCGGGGCTTCCTACGAGCAGTACTTC. Translation gives CAWSKSGASYEQYF. The full variable domain, its missing parts supplied by reference TRBV30 and TRBJ2-7, is SQTIHQWPATLVQPVGSPLSLECTVEGTSNPNLYWYRQAAGRGLQLLFYSVGIGQISSEVPQNLSASRPQDRQFILSSKKLLLSDSGFYLCAWSKSGASYEQYFGPGTRLTVT.

This clone was picked up one time. The chain links TRBV7-9 to TRBJ2-2, with 14 bases fitting TRBD2. CDR1 is SEHNR, CDR2 FQNEAQ, per germline (reference sequence). The CDR3 totals 18 residues. J was trimmed by 5 bases and V by 5 bases; bases with no gene match: 10. DNA for the CDR3: TGTGCCAGCAGCCTCGGGACTAGCGGGGGCCTTAATACCGGGGAGCTGTTTTTT. Protein product: CASSLGTSGGLNTGELFF.

This clone was counted only a few times. The chain carries TRBV6-1 and TRBJ2-7; D possibly corresponds to TRBD1 (5 bases). The V gene's germline CDR1 is MNHNS and CDR2 SASEGT. The CDR3 sequence is 15 residues long. With 0 bases removed from V and 0 bases from J, the gap between germline ends came to 9 bases. CDR3 sequence: CASSEAQTGSYEQYF. The CDR3 DNA follows: TGTGCCAGCAGTGAAGCGCAAACAGGCTCCTACGAGCAGTACTTC.

V usage is TRBV2 and J usage is TRBJ1-5; D may be TRBD1 (5 bases). Trimming took off 4 bases at V and 0 bases at J, with 7 bases between the two ends. There are 14 residues in the CDR3. Germline V gene sequence: CDR1 SNHLY, CDR2 FYNNEI. The CDR3 nucleotides read TGTGCCAGCAGTGGACAGAGTAGCAATCAGCCCCAGCATTTT. It specifies CASSGQSSNQPQHF.

This chain links TRBV6-1 with TRBJ1-2; TRBD1 might be the D (5 bases). Germline loops: CDR1 MNHNS, CDR2 SASEGT. Trimming left V 7 bases short and J 4 bases short, with 16 bases between. The CDR3 is 14 residues long. This CDR3 is CASTPPGGSYGYTF. CDR3 bases: TGTGCCAGCACTCCCCCCGGGGGTTCCTATGGCTACACCTTC.

V is TRBV30 and J is TRBJ1-2, with D perhaps matching TRBD1 (6 bases). V was pared by 3 bases and J by 4 bases, with 18 bases between. Germline V CDR1 and CDR2: GTSNPN, SVGIG (reference sequence). This CDR3 contains 15 residues. This CDR3 reads CAWSATPGESYGYTF. The CDR3 DNA is TGTGCCTGGAGCGCCACCCCAGGGGAGAGCTATGGCTACACCTTC. The full variable domain, in which reference TRBV30 and TRBJ1-2 provide the parts outside the CDR3, is SQTIHQWPATLVQPVGSPLSLECTVEGTSNPNLYWYRQAAGRGLQLLFYSVGIGQISSEVPQNLSASRPQDRQFILSSKKLLLSDSGFYLCAWSATPGESYGYTFGSGTRLTVV.

The CDR3 reads CASSQEASGHNEQFF. CDR3 bases: TGCGCCAGCAGCCAGGAGGCTAGCGGTCACAATGAGCAGTTCTTC. The chain uses TRBV5-1 and TRBJ2-1, with 7 bases that match TRBD2. Germline V gene sequence: CDR1 SGHRS, CDR2 YFSETQ. The CDR3 spans 15 residues. V shed 4 bases and J 5 bases; nucleotides not matched to a gene: 9.

The rearrangement joins TRBV7-2 to TRBJ2-7, with TRBD2 identical over 13 bases. This CDR3 region has 15 residues. The germline V gene encodes CDR1 SGHTA and CDR2 FQGNSA. The V segment lost 5 bases and the J segment 4 bases; nucleotides outside the gene matches: 5. CDR3 in DNA: TGTGCCAGCAGCCCCGGGACTAGCGGGGTTTACGAGCAGTACTTC. Amino acids: CASSPGTSGVYEQYF.

This clone was observed a handful of times. The rearrangement links TRBV18 to TRBJ1-5; D call uncertain. The CDR3 consists of 14 residues. V was shortened by 3 bases and J by 4 bases, with 10 bases between the two germline ends. From germline, CDR1 is KGHSH and CDR2 LQKENI. The CDR3 DNA sequence: TGTGCCAGCTCACCGGTAGACGGGAATCAGCCCCAGCATTTT. It translates to CASSPVDGNQPQHF.

This chain links TRBV7-2 with TRBJ1-2, with D uncertain. V lost 6 bases, J lost 8 bases, and 19 bases lay in between. The germline V gene has CDR1 SGHTA and CDR2 FQGNSA. The CDR3 has 14 residues. The CDR3 reads CASRLSPSAGGYTF. CDR3 nucleotide sequence: TGTGCCAGCAGACTCAGTCCCTCAGCGGGCGGCTACACCTTC.

CDR3 region: CASSQGAASGKREQYF. The CDR3 coding sequence is TGCGCCAGCAGCCAGGGTGCAGCTAGCGGGAAGAGGGAGCAGTACTTC. The rearrangement links TRBV4-1 to TRBJ2-7; TRBD2 matches 9 bases. This CDR3 is 16 amino acids long. The germline V gene has CDR1 MGHRA and CDR2 YSYEKL. The ends lost 3 bases at V and 7 bases at J; junction bases unmatched: 13.

The chain recombines TRBV4-2 with TRBJ1-4; the D gene is possibly TRBD1 (6 bases). The germline V gene encodes CDR1 LGHNA and CDR2 YNFKEQ. The length of the CDR3 is 17 residues. V dropped 1 base and J dropped 5 bases, with 17 bases sitting between them. CDR3 nucleotide sequence: TGTGCCAGCAGCCAAGCTAGGGGGGACGGGGGGAATGAAAAACTGTTTTTT. This translates into CASSQARGDGGNEKLFF.

This chain uses TRBV7-8 with TRBJ2-5; D perhaps matches TRBD1 (6 bases). The ends were cut back, 3 bases at V and 1 base at J, with 9 bases in the middle. The CDR3 is made up of 14 amino acids. Germline loops: CDR1 SGHVS, CDR2 FQNEAQ. In DNA, the CDR3 is TGTGCCAGCAGCTTGACAGGACTCCAAGAGACCCAGTACTTC. It translates to CASSLTGLQETQYF.

The chain couples TRBV29-1 to TRBJ2-2; D may be TRBD1 (6 bases). V was trimmed by 5 bases and J by 8 bases, leaving 15 bases between them. CDR3 length: 13 amino acids. Germline V lookup: CDR1 SQVTM, CDR2 ANQGSEA. The CDR3 reads CSVSLDRIGELFF. In DNA, the CDR3 is TGCAGCGTTAGTTTGGACAGAATAGGGGAGCTGTTTTTT.

The genes are TRBV7-9 and TRBJ2-2; TRBD2 matches at 7 bases. The CDR3 has 16 residues. The V gene's germline CDR1 is SEHNR and CDR2 FQNEAQ (reference sequence). J was trimmed by 4 bases and V by 2 bases; bases with no gene match: 7. CDR3 in amino acids: CASSLFLASGTGELFF. CDR3 nucleotide sequence: TGTGCCAGCAGCTTATTTTTGGCTAGCGGCACCGGGGAGCTGTTTTTT.

The V and J genes are TRBV19 and TRBJ2-5; TRBD2 might be the D (7 bases). Trimming pared 8 bases from V and 2 bases from J, leaving 30 bases between. Germline loops: CDR1 LNHDA, CDR2 SQIVND (reference sequence). The CDR3 spans 19 residues. Written as DNA, the CDR3 is TGTGCCAGTCCCCCATGGGGGGGGCCCCTAGTCGGGAAGCAAGAGACCCAGTACTTC. Residues: CASPPWGGPLVGKQETQYF.

This sequence joins TRBV7-7 and TRBJ2-1, with a weak D call TRBD2 (5 bases). The CDR3 covers 15 residues. Germline V gene data show CDR1 as SSHAT and CDR2 as FNYEAQ (reference sequence). V was shortened by 1 base and J by 2 bases, with 9 bases between the two germline ends. The CDR3 DNA follows: TGTGCCAGCAGCTTAGGTGGGAGAACCTACAATGAGCAGTTCTTC. Protein sequence: CASSLGGRTYNEQFF. Using reference TRBV7-7 and TRBJ2-1 for the parts outside the CDR3, the full variable domain is GAGVSQSPRYKVTKRGQDVTLRCDPISSHATLYWYQQALGQGPEFLTYFNYEAQPDKSGLPSDRFSAERPEGSISTLTIQRTEQRDSAMYRCASSLGGRTYNEQFFGPGTRLTVL.

CDR3 sequence (DNA): TGTGCCAGCAGCCCGGCGGGGGGCACAGATACGCAGTATTTT. The encoded protein is CASSPAGGTDTQYF. The chain carries TRBV7-2 and TRBJ2-3; 7 bases map to TRBD2. Germline-derived CDR1 and CDR2 are SGHTA and FQGNSA. The V gene end was trimmed by 5 bases and the J gene end by 1 base; junction bases not matched to a gene: 3. This CDR3 is built from 14 residues.

This clone is a singleton in its sample. The J gene is TRBJ2-7, the V gene TRBV11-3, with 9 bases lining up with TRBD1. The CDR3 loop spans 15 amino acids. After removal of 3 bases from V and 0 bases from J, the junction contained 3 bases not matched to a gene. CDR1 and CDR2 (germline): SGHNT, YENEEA. CDR3 sequence reads: CASSFGTGSSYEQYF. CDR3 coding DNA: TGTGCCAGCAGCTTCGGGACAGGGAGCTCCTACGAGCAGTACTTC.

V gene TRBV28 combines with J gene TRBJ2-7, with 12 bases matching TRBD2. There are 14 residues in the CDR3. The trim removed 6 bases at V and 5 bases at J, leaving 5 bases unmatched. The germline V gene encodes CDR1 MDHEN and CDR2 SYDVKM. The CDR3 nucleotides are TGTGCCAGCAGATCTAGCGGGGGGGTTAACGAGCAGTACTTC. Amino acid sequence: CASRSSGGVNEQYF.

The DNA for the CDR3 is TGTGCCAGCGGATCCTCGGGGCCAGGGGGAACCCAGTACTTC. Protein: CASGSSGPGGTQYF. The chain is built from TRBV28 and TRBJ2-5, with TRBD1 matching over 7 bases. Germline V gives CDR1 MDHEN, CDR2 SYDVKM. CDR3 length equals 14 residues. Trimming at V came to 8 bases and at J to 8 bases, leaving 14 bases not matched to a gene.